This TCR beta chain was identified in a study of blood T cell repertoires in COVID-19 (dated by TCRdb to about 2020). In the study overall: Collaborator samples came from the United States, Italy and Spain and covered acute and convalescent phases of COVID-19. The material from the prospective study consisted of cDNA or gDNA derived from T cells, B-cell-depleted T cells, or PBMCs. Subjects who had been exposed to COVID-19, were actively infected with it, or had recovered from it provided the deeply sampled blood TCRbeta repertoires that made up the dataset. A freely available public database, intended as a resource for researchers studying the immune response to SARS-CoV-2, is where the repertoires were released. The samples were drawn from the first 160 participants of the ongoing ImmuneRACE study and from 1,254 subjects provided by 6 global collaborators. The sample metadata nearly always contained a de-identified subject ID, COVID-19 status, age in years and sex. HLA class I and class II types, where available, came from metadata supplied by the sample provider rather than from assay-based typing.

This clone appeared many times. Its binding antigen is unknown. No base quality values were provided; no much bigger clone lies one nucleotide off. Collaborating institutions collected whole blood in K2EDTA tubes following their own protocols. For TCRbeta analysis, collaborators shipped samples in one of three forms: frozen whole blood, isolated PBMCs, or DNA extracted from either of those sample types. TCRbeta CDR3 regions were amplified from genomic DNA using the immunoSEQ Assay, a bias-controlled multiplex PCR. The source study handled its data this way. Nucleated cell counts per sample were estimated from amplification of reference gene primers within the assay. Sequence reads were collapsed and filtered to measure the absolute abundance of every unique TCRbeta CDR3 rearrangement. Productive Simpson clonality was computed per sample as the square root of Simpson's diversity index over productive rearrangements. Drawn from immuneACCESS, this table holds only the in-frame rearrangements with V and J called that TCRdb kept. Clones are partly lost; checked studies trace under half to an unresolved V gene and leave the rest unexplained. V and J calls plus clone size are reproduced from that table; the DNA served to infer D and trimming. The sample yields approximately 210,000 clones; less than 85% were counted once. The ten largest clones add up to 3.6% of the sample.

Counted from cysteine to phenylalanine, this CDR3 has 19 amino acids. CDR3 DNA only is kept here, 57 bases in frame from base 1. The germline V gene yields SGHVS for CDR1 and FQNEAQ for CDR2. V trim: 5 bases; J trim: 0 bases; unmatched bases: 15. General findings and caveats noted by the study authors: Clinical and demographic metadata were provided uncurated, with the amount varying by source and participant.

The chain couples TRBV7-8 to TRBJ2-7, with 11 bases aligning to TRBD2. The receptor was isolated from an elderly woman with acute or convalescent COVID-19. Sample: peripheral blood. In nucleotides, the sequence is TGTGCCAGCAGCCGCCTGGGGGCTAGCGGGGGGAAGTCCTCCTACGAGCAGTACTTC. Translated, it reads CASSRLGASGGKSSYEQYF. The CDR3, completed at both ends by the reference TRBV7-8 and TRBJ2-7 genes, gives the full variable domain GAGVSQSPRYKVAKRGQDVALRCDPISGHVSLFWYQQALGQGPEFLTYFQNEAQLDKSGLPSDRFFAERPEGSVSTLKIQRTQQEDSAVYLCASSRLGASGGKSSYEQYFGPGTRLTVT.